This T cell receptor beta chain was captured by sequencing in a study of T cell responses to AZD1222 COVID-19 vaccine. Findings and limits, study-wide: Among spike-specific TCRs, nearly half reportedly target unmutated variant regions.

About this clone itself: The antigen is not known.

Libraries were prepared by immunoSEQ multiplex PCR; TCRdb keeps only in-frame clonotypes and omits some of them. The sample lists some 150,000 clones; approximately 87% were seen once. This CDR3 is built from 13 residues. This clonotype originated in an adult in good health. The V gene is TRBV21-1, the J gene TRBJ1-5. TRBV21-1 is annotated as a pseudogene. The sample consisted of peripheral blood, taken on day 0 of MenACWY control vaccination. The CDR3 loop is CAGGWGFNQPQHF. The CDR3 DNA reads TGTGCAGGGGGGTGGGGGTTCAATCAGCCCCAGCATTTT.